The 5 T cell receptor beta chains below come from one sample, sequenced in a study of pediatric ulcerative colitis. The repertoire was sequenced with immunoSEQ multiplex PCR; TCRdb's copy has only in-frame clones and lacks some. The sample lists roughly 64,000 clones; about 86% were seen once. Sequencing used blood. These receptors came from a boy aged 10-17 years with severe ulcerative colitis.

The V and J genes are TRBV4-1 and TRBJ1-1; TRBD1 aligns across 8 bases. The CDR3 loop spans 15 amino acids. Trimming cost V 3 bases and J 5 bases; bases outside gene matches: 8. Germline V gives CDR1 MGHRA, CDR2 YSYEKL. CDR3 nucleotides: TGCGCCAGCAGCCAGAACGGACAGGGCGGTACTGAAGCTTTCTTT. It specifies CASSQNGQGGTEAFF.

In DNA form, the CDR3 reads TGTGCCAGCAGCCCTGACAGGGACTATGGCTACACCTTC. This encodes CASSPDRDYGYTF. V and J are TRBV7-2 and TRBJ1-2, with 7 bases aligning to TRBD1. The CDR3 loop spans 13 amino acids. The trim removed 5 bases at V and 3 bases at J, leaving 3 bases unmatched. The germline V gene has CDR1 SGHTA and CDR2 FQGNSA. Full variable domain (outside the CDR3, taken from reference TRBV7-2 and TRBJ1-2): GAGVSQSPSNKVTEKGKDVELRCDPISGHTALYWYRQSLGQGLEFLIYFQGNSAPDKSGLPSDRFSAERTGGSVSTLTIQRTQQEDSAVYLCASSPDRDYGYTFGSGTRLTVV.

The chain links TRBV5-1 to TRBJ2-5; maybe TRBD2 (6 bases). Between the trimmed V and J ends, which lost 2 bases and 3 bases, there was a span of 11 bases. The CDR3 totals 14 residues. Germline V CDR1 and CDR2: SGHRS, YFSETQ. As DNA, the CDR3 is TGCGCCAGCAGCTTCACGGGACTCAAAGAGACCCAGTACTTC. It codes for CASSFTGLKETQYF.

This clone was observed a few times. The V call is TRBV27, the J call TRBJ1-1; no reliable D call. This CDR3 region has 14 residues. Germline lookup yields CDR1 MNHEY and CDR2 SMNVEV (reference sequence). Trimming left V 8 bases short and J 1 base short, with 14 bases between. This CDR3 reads CASGYPASNTEAFF. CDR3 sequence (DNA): TGTGCCAGCGGGTACCCAGCCTCGAACACTGAAGCTTTCTTT.

The CDR3 region is CASSLGTSGSSYNEQFF. The CDR3 bases are TGTGCCAGCAGCCTCGGGACTAGCGGGAGCTCCTACAATGAGCAGTTCTTC. V gene TRBV7-3 combines with J gene TRBJ2-1, with TRBD2 matching 14 bases. The CDR3 has 17 amino acids. The junction had 3 bases not matched to a gene; V was cut back by 5 bases and J by 0 bases. Germline assignment: CDR1 SGHTA and CDR2 FQGTGA.